These T cell receptor beta chains were read from a single sample in a study of siplizumab effects on memory and regulatory T cells. TCRdb's table, derived via immunoSEQ multiplex PCR, lists solely in-frame clones and lacks some. This table holds about 100,000 clones, 91% found once. The sequencing sample was made of CD4+ T cells sorted from blood. The source is a human donor in good health. The CDR3 runs from the conserved cysteine through the conserved F or W. D genes are given only for firm matches. Clone size is stated in some rows and not others, as once, few, many or a class when expanded.

>-|TRBV7-2|TRBJ1-3|-
TGTGCCAGCAGCACAGACAGCCGGCGCTCTGGAAACACCATATATTTT
CASSTDSRRSGNTIYF
>-|TRBV9|TRBJ1-2|-
TGTGCCAGCAGCGTTCGGGCTAACTATGGCTACACCTTC
CASSVRANYGYTF
>few|TRBV6-5|TRBJ1-5|-
TGTGCCAGCACCTTTAATCAGCCCCAGCATTTT
CASTFNQPQHF
>-|TRBV30|TRBJ2-1|-
TGTGCCTGGAGCATGGAGGGGCGCAATGAGCAGTTCTTC
CAWSMEGRNEQFF
>few|TRBV18|TRBJ2-7|-
TGTGCCAGCTCACCGCGGGACGGTAGTCGCTCCTACGAGCAGTACTTC
CASSPRDGSRSYEQYF
>-|TRBV11-2|TRBJ1-1|-
TGTGCCAGCAGCTTAGTGGGATTGAACACTGAAGCTTTCTTT
CASSLVGLNTEAFF
>once|TRBV2|TRBJ1-1|-
TGTGCCAGCAGTGAAGCGCGGGGCACCTCTGAAGCTTTCTTT
CASSEARGTSEAFF
>-|TRBV5-6|TRBJ2-5|TRBD1
TGTGCCAGCAGCTCCGGGACAGGGGTCTTCCAAGAGACCCAGTACTTC
CASSSGTGVFQETQYF
>-|TRBV5-1|TRBJ1-1|-
TGCGCCAGCAGCGAGCCGGGGGGCACTGAAGCTTTCTTT
CASSEPGGTEAFF
>-|TRBV5-1|TRBJ1-4|-
TGCGCCAGCAGAGCCGAGGGGGGAACTAATGAAAAACTGTTTTTT
CASRAEGGTNEKLFF
>-|TRBV7-9|TRBJ2-1|-
TGTGCCAGCAGCCTTACCGGAAATGAGCAGTTCTTC
CASSLTGNEQFF
>-|TRBV18|TRBJ1-1|-
TGTGCCAGCTCACCGGTCGTGAACACTGAAGCTTTCTTT
CASSPVVNTEAFF
>-|TRBV28|TRBJ2-1|TRBD2
TGTGCCAGCGATGAGCTGGGCGGGGGGGGCTACAATGAGCAGTTCTTC
CASDELGGGGYNEQFF
>few|TRBV6-6|TRBJ1-5|-
TGTGCCAGCAGTTACGGGGCGGTTCAGCCCCAGCATTTT
CASSYGAVQPQHF
>-|TRBV28|TRBJ2-1|TRBD1
TGTGCCAGCAGTTCCCCGGGACAGGGGAGTCTGGGGCAGTTCTTC
CASSSPGQGSLGQFF
>-|TRBV5-1|TRBJ1-4|TRBD1
TGCGCCAGCTCCATGGGACAGGAGAATGAAAAACTGTTTTTT
CASSMGQENEKLFF
>-|TRBV5-4|TRBJ1-2|TRBD1
TGTGCCAGCAGCTTGGGGGACAGACCTAACTATGGCTACACCTTC
CASSLGDRPNYGYTF
>-|TRBV11-2|TRBJ2-7|-
TGTGCCAGCAGCTTAGTAGGCGAGCAGTACTTC
CASSLVGEQYF
>-|TRBV9|TRBJ1-2|-
TGTGCCAGCAGCGTAGGGGGAGCAGGGAAAAGGGGCTACACCTTC
CASSVGGAGKRGYTF
>-|TRBV5-4|TRBJ2-5|TRBD1
TGTGCCAGCAGGTTTACAGGGGCTCAGACCCAGTACTTC
CASRFTGAQTQYF
>-|TRBV9|TRBJ2-7|-
TGTGCCAGCAGCGTAGGCGGAGCAGGACTAAACGAGCAGTACTTC
CASSVGGAGLNEQYF
>-|TRBV19|TRBJ2-7|-
TGTGCCAGTAGTACAATTGGACGATACGAGCAGTACTTC
CASSTIGRYEQYF
>-|TRBV6-6|TRBJ1-6|-
TGTGCCAGCAGCCAAGGACCTAGCTCCTATAATTCACCCCTCCACTTT
CASSQGPSSYNSPLHF
>-|TRBV15|TRBJ2-1|-
TGTGCCACCAGCAGAGCCCGGGGACAGTTCTTC
CATSRARGQFF
>-|TRBV9|TRBJ1-1|-
TGTGCCAGCGGCCAGATCCAGGCAGGGAACACTGAAGCTTTCTTT
CASGQIQAGNTEAFF
>-|TRBV7-6|TRBJ2-2|TRBD2
TGTGCCAGCAGCTTCCCGGGACTAGCGGGGGGCTACCGACCCGACACCGGGGAGCTGTTTTTT
CASSFPGLAGGYRPDTGELFF
>-|TRBV4-3|TRBJ1-2|-
TGCGCCAGCAGCCAAGGAATAGATAACTATGGCTACACCTTC
CASSQGIDNYGYTF
>-|TRBV4-3|TRBJ2-1|-
TGCGCCAGCAGCCTTAGAAGGGGCGATGAGCAGTTCTTC
CASSLRRGDEQFF
>-|TRBV6-5|TRBJ1-5|-
TGTGCCAGCAAGAGAGAAGGGGAGAGCAATCAGCCCCAGCATTTT
CASKREGESNQPQHF
>-|TRBV19|TRBJ2-3|-
TGTGCCAGTAGTATCGGGGCAGGGGCGGGTACGCAGTATTTT
CASSIGAGAGTQYF
>-|TRBV30|TRBJ2-2|-
TGTGCCTGGGTGGTAACCGGGGAGCTGTTTTTT
CAWVVTGELFF
>-|TRBV4-3|TRBJ2-1|TRBD1
TGCGCCAGCAGCCAATTCTCAGGGGGCCCAATTATGAATGAGCAGTTCTTC
CASSQFSGGPIMNEQFF
>-|TRBV7-9|TRBJ2-7|-
TGTGCCAGCAGCCCCCAGGCGGGGACAGCCTACGAGCAGTACTTC
CASSPQAGTAYEQYF
>-|TRBV7-2|TRBJ2-3|TRBD2
TGTGCCAGCAGCACCGGGACTAGCGCAGATACGCAGTATTTT
CASSTGTSADTQYF
>-|TRBV5-1|TRBJ2-3|TRBD1
TGCGCCAGCAGCTCGGGACAGAACGACGCAGATACGCAGTATTTT
CASSSGQNDADTQYF
>-|TRBV11-2|TRBJ1-2|-
TGTGCCAGCAGCTTAGATCAAGGGCAGCGAAATGGCTACACCTTC
CASSLDQGQRNGYTF